This T cell receptor beta chain stems from a study of shared clonotypes between healthy human individuals. Across the whole study: The composition of the donors was two women and a few men aged 18 to 49. Study-wide results and limits: Clonotypes that were shared across a few donors made up about 4.5% of naive CD4 clonotypes. Memory subsets generally showed smaller estimated richness than naive subsets did.

As to this clone: Its matching antigen is unknown.

Assay used: immunoSEQ multiplex PCR; TCRdb lists only in-frame clones, some missing. The table includes 600,000 to 700,000 clones, around three quarters detected once. Per the germline V gene, CDR1 is MNHEY and CDR2 is SVGAGI. Trimming shortened V by 6 bases and J by 5 bases, and 17 bases separated the two germline ends. This CDR3 spans 14 amino acids. This receptor was identified in a woman aged 25 to 45 in good health. The rearrangement links TRBV6-5 to TRBJ2-7; D is possibly TRBD1 or TRBD2 (5 bases each). Source material: memory CD4+ T cells sorted from blood. Subset given: CD45RA-negative fraction. CDR3 residues: CASRWDQSTHEQYF. The CDR3 DNA follows: TGTGCCAGCAGATGGGACCAATCTACCCACGAGCAGTACTTC.